This is a list of T cell receptor beta chains from one sample in a study of PD-L1 blockade in urothelial cancer. Sequencing was performed with immunoSEQ multiplex PCR; in TCRdb, only in-frame clones are kept and a portion is missing. The sample records tens of thousands of clones, 70% to 90% being singletons. The starting material was PBMCs, obtained around atezolizumab (anti-PD-L1) treatment. The receptors here all came from a man between 60 and 75 years old with urothelial cancer. Each CDR3 is given with its conserved first and last residue. The order of the fields is clone size, V gene, J gene, D gene, CDR3 DNA, CDR3 protein. A D gene is named only where the DNA matches it firmly. Clone size appears in some rows only: once, few, many, or a class for an expanded clone.

>.|TRBV4-2|TRBJ1-1|.
TGTGCCAGCAGCCAAGATCAACAGGCGGACACTGAAGCTTTCTTT
CASSQDQQADTEAFF
>.|TRBV27|TRBJ2-3|.
TGTGCCAGCAGTTTATACCTAGCGTCGGATACGCAGTATTTT
CASSLYLASDTQYF
>.|TRBV4-2|TRBJ2-3|TRBD2
TGTGCCAGCAGCCAAGAAATCCCACCTACCGGGGGGTCAAATACGCAGTATTTT
CASSQEIPPTGGSNTQYF
>.|TRBV5-1|TRBJ2-1|TRBD1
TGCGCCAGCAGCAAACAGGGGAGCTCCTACAATGAGCAGTTCTTC
CASSKQGSSYNEQFF
>.|TRBV7-9|TRBJ2-7|.
TGTGCCAGCAGCTTACAGGGCTACGAGCAGTACTTC
CASSLQGYEQYF
>.|TRBV5-8|TRBJ1-5|TRBD1
TGTGCCAGCAGCCTAGGGACAGGAGATTATCAGCCCCAGCATTTT
CASSLGTGDYQPQHF
>.|TRBV4-1|TRBJ2-2|.
TGCGCCAGCAGCCGAGGGTATACCGCCGGGGAGCTGTTTTTT
CASSRGYTAGELFF
>.|TRBV7-2|TRBJ1-1|TRBD1
TGTGCCAGCAGCCCATTAGGACAGGGGGTCCTAGCTTTCTTT
CASSPLGQGVLAFF
>.|TRBV10-1|TRBJ2-2|.
TGCGCCAGCAGTCGGACAGTATCCGGGGAGCTGTTTTTT
CASSRTVSGELFF
>.|TRBV10-3|TRBJ2-7|.
TGTGCCATCAGTGAAAGGCCCAGCGACGAGCAGTACTTC
CAISERPSDEQYF
>once|TRBV15|TRBJ2-3|.
TGTGCCACCAGCAGAGGGCGGGGAAACACAGATACGCAGTATTTT
CATSRGRGNTDTQYF
>.|TRBV21-1|TRBJ1-2|.
TGTGCCAGCAGCAAAAGCCCAGGACAGGGGGCTCCGCGCTACACCTTC
CASSKSPGQGAPRYTF
>.|TRBV10-3|TRBJ1-3|TRBD1
TGTGCCATCAGGGGACAGGGCGCCGGCTCTGGAAACACCATATATTTT
CAIRGQGAGSGNTIYF
>few|TRBV7-9|TRBJ1-2|.
TGTGCCAGCAGCCTCGACAACTCCTATGGCTACACCTTC
CASSLDNSYGYTF
>.|TRBV6-6|TRBJ1-4|.
TGTGCCAGCAGGCAGATTGGAAAACTGTTTTTT
CASRQIGKLFF
>.|TRBV30|TRBJ1-3|.
TGTGCCTGGAGTGTAGGGGTGCTATCTGGAAACACCATATATTTT
CAWSVGVLSGNTIYF
>.|TRBV10-3|TRBJ1-1|.
TGTGCCATCAGCAGCTTGGGATGGGGAGGAAACACTGAAGCTTTCTTT
CAISSLGWGGNTEAFF
>.|TRBV5-1|TRBJ1-2|.
TGCGCCAGCAGCTTGGGGACGGGATATGGCTACACCTTC
CASSLGTGYGYTF
>.|TRBV18|TRBJ2-3|.
TGTGCCAGCTCCCAGGGCAGAAGCGCAGATACGCAGTATTTT
CASSQGRSADTQYF
>.|TRBV30|TRBJ2-1|TRBD2
TGTGCCTGGAGAATAGCGGGGGGTTACTACAATGAGCAGTTCTTC
CAWRIAGGYYNEQFF
>few|TRBV6-5|TRBJ1-5|TRBD1
TGTGCCAGCAAACGACAGGGGGCGAGCAATCAGCCCCAGCATTTT
CASKRQGASNQPQHF
>.|TRBV13|TRBJ2-5|.
TGTGCCAGCAGCTTAGGAGTTCGGCAGGGGCAGACCCAGTACTTC
CASSLGVRQGQTQYF
>once|TRBV10-1|TRBJ2-3|.
TGCGCCAGCAGTGAGTCAGTTAGGGAGGCAGATACGCAGTATTTT
CASSESVREADTQYF
>.|TRBV5-4|TRBJ2-7|TRBD2
TGTGCCAGCAGTTTTGGTATAGCGGGGGACCTCTACGAGCAGTACTTC
CASSFGIAGDLYEQYF
>.|TRBV6-6|TRBJ1-1|TRBD1
TGTGCCACCAATCGGGACAGGGTTGAGGACACTGAAGCTTTCTTT
CATNRDRVEDTEAFF
>.|TRBV5-1|TRBJ2-7|TRBD2
TGCGCCAGCAGCTCCCTGACTAGCGGGGGTTACGAGCAGTACTTC
CASSSLTSGGYEQYF
>.|TRBV14|TRBJ1-2|.
TGTGCCAGCAGCCAGACACGAAGCTATGGCTACACCTTC
CASSQTRSYGYTF
>few|TRBV4-3|TRBJ1-3|TRBD1
TGCGCCAGCAGCCAAGGGTCCGGGACAGGGATCGGAAACACCATATATTTT
CASSQGSGTGIGNTIYF
>.|TRBV19|TRBJ2-7|TRBD2
TGTGCCAGTAGTGTCCCGGGGGGGGCCGAGCAGTACTTC
CASSVPGGAEQYF
>.|TRBV19|TRBJ2-1|TRBD1
TGTGCCAGCTCACAACAGGGGTCATACAATGAGCAGTTCTTC
CASSQQGSYNEQFF
>once|TRBV30|TRBJ1-5|TRBD1
TGTGCCTGGAGTTATGCAGGGGGTCAGCCCCAGCATTTT
CAWSYAGGQPQHF
>.|TRBV2|TRBJ1-1|TRBD1
TGTGCCAGCAACACAGGGGGGGGCTACACTGAAGCTTTCTTT
CASNTGGGYTEAFF
>.|TRBV7-8|TRBJ2-1|TRBD2
TGTGCCAGCAGGTCGGGGGGATACAATGAGCAGTTCTTC
CASRSGGYNEQFF
>.|TRBV7-2|TRBJ1-2|.
TGTGCCAGCAGCTTAGTCGGATCAGGATATGGCTACACCTTC
CASSLVGSGYGYTF
>.|TRBV30|TRBJ2-5|TRBD1
TGTGCCTGGAGTCCCTTCCCACTCTCCGGGACAGTACAAGAGACCCAGTACTTC
CAWSPFPLSGTVQETQYF
>.|TRBV18|TRBJ2-3|TRBD2
TGTGCCAGCTCACCCTCAGCGGGGAGCACAGATACGCAGTATTTT
CASSPSAGSTDTQYF
>.|TRBV5-6|TRBJ1-3|TRBD1
TGTGCCAGCAGCTTTCTGGGACAGGGCCCTGGAAACACCATATATTTT
CASSFLGQGPGNTIYF